The 32 T cell receptor beta chains presented below share a single source sample, sequenced in a study of T cell clonotyping in hematopoietic cell transplantation. Repertoires were generated with immunoSEQ multiplex PCR, while TCRdb's copy carries only in-frame clones and drops some. The table lists roughly 40,000 clones, 94% of them singletons. Sequencing input: peripheral blood mononuclear cells. The receptors originated from a woman between 45 and 65 years old in good health. Some clones in this sample may be carry-over from other donors' samples.

This chain uses TRBV30 with TRBJ1-1; D is ambiguous. V was pared by 2 bases and J by 0 bases, with 7 bases between. The CDR3 has 13 residues. Germline CDR1 is GTSNPN and CDR2 is SVGIG (reference sequence). This CDR3 is CAWSRNMNTEAFF. As DNA, the CDR3 is TGTGCCTGGAGTAGGAACATGAACACTGAAGCTTTCTTT. Based on the CDR3 plus reference TRBV30 and TRBJ1-1, the full variable domain is SQTIHQWPATLVQPVGSPLSLECTVEGTSNPNLYWYRQAAGRGLQLLFYSVGIGQISSEVPQNLSASRPQDRQFILSSKKLLLSDSGFYLCAWSRNMNTEAFFGQGTRLTVV.

The chain carries TRBV6-1 and TRBJ1-5; weak D call: TRBD1 (6 bases). This CDR3 is built from 14 residues. Trimming left V 3 bases short and J 8 bases short, with 14 bases between. Germline lookup yields CDR1 MNHNS and CDR2 SASEGT. CDR3 nucleotides: TGTGCCAGCAGTGACCTCGGGGGCGAAGAGCCCCAGCATTTT. As protein: CASSDLGGEEPQHF.

The chain couples TRBV14 to TRBJ2-5; D unclear. V gave up 3 bases and J gave up 5 bases, with 7 bases separating them. CDR1 is SGHDN and CDR2 is FVKESK in the germline V gene. The CDR3 is 12 residues long. The CDR3 loop is CASSQYRETQYF. In DNA, the CDR3 is TGTGCCAGCAGCCAGTACCGGGAGACCCAGTACTTC.

The chain has TRBV28 and TRBJ1-4; D may be TRBD1 (6 bases). The CDR3 sequence is 15 residues long. Germline values: CDR1 MDHEN, CDR2 SYDVKM. V lost 5 bases and J lost 6, with 16 bases in between. The CDR3 DNA follows: TGTGCCAGCAGTCAACTACAGGGTGCGCATGAAAAACTGTTTTTT. It translates to CASSQLQGAHEKLFF.

The V call is TRBV27, the J call TRBJ1-6, with 10 bases identical to TRBD1. This CDR3 has 15 residues. Losses at the gene ends were 5 bases for V and 9 bases for J; bases not matched to a gene: 7. Per germline, CDR1 MNHEY and CDR2 SMNVEV (reference sequence). CDR3: CASSGDRGHASPLHF. DNA for the CDR3: TGTGCCAGCAGTGGAGACAGGGGGCACGCTTCACCCCTCCACTTT.

This clone has only one observation. This chain joins TRBV19 and TRBJ2-7; D is perhaps TRBD1 or TRBD2 (5 bases each). Germline V gene data show CDR1 as LNHDA and CDR2 as SQIVND (reference sequence). This CDR3 spans 15 amino acids. V lost 3 bases, J lost 5 bases, and 17 bases lay in between. The CDR3 here is CASSIRGQGRDEQYF. CDR3 bases: TGTGCCAGTAGTATCCGGGGTCAGGGACGTGACGAGCAGTACTTC.

This clone was recorded only once. The chain combines TRBV27 with TRBJ1-2; D possibly corresponds to TRBD1 (5 bases). V was clipped by 3 bases and J by 5 bases, with 22 bases between them. From germline, CDR1 is MNHEY and CDR2 SMNVEV (reference sequence). The CDR3 is made up of 17 amino acids. Written as DNA, the CDR3 is TGTGCCAGCAGTTTGGTACCGAATGGGGGTTGGAAATATGGCTACACCTTC. It translates to CASSLVPNGGWKYGYTF.

The gene calls are TRBV6-5 and TRBJ1-6, with D unclear. The germline V gene encodes CDR1 MNHEY and CDR2 SVGAGI. The CDR3 contains 15 residues. The V and J ends lost 6 bases and 9 bases respectively, with 18 bases between them. The CDR3 region has the DNA TGTGCCAGCAGCCAATTAGCCCGGGATGGTTCACCCCTCCACTTT. Its translation is CASSQLARDGSPLHF.

The chain has TRBV7-3 and TRBJ1-1, with unresolved D. Germline-derived CDR1 and CDR2 are SGHTA and FQGTGA. Trimming took off 5 bases at V and 2 bases at J, with 9 bases between the two ends. This CDR3 has 13 residues. CDR3 residues: CASSPRINTEAFF. The DNA for the CDR3 is TGTGCCAGCAGCCCCCGGATCAACACTGAAGCTTTCTTT. Full variable domain (rest looked up from reference TRBV7-3 and TRBJ1-1): GAGVSQTPSNKVTEKGKYVELRCDPISGHTALYWYRQSLGQGPEFLIYFQGTGAADDSGLPNDRFFAVRPEGSVSTLKIQRTERGDSAVYLCASSPRINTEAFFGQGTRLTVV.

This chain connects TRBV10-3 to TRBJ1-5; D ambiguous. CDR1 is ENHRY, CDR2 SYGVKD, per germline. The CDR3 spans 15 residues. Trimming left V 0 bases short and J 0 bases short, with 6 bases between. Here the CDR3 DNA reads TGTGCCATCAGTGAGTCGGGGAATAGCAATCAGCCCCAGCATTTT. Amino acid sequence: CAISESGNSNQPQHF.

The J gene is TRBJ2-3, the V gene TRBV19; D is unclear. CDR1 and CDR2 (germline): LNHDA, SQIVND (reference sequence). Trimming pared 5 bases from V and 2 bases from J, leaving 5 bases between. The CDR3 runs to 12 residues. The DNA of the CDR3 is TGTGCCAGTAGTTCGTACACAGATACGCAGTATTTT. This translates into CASSSYTDTQYF.

This clone was observed a few times. As DNA, the CDR3 is TGTGCCAGCAGCCTCCGGGGCGCGAACACCGGGGAGCTGTTTTTT. This translates into CASSLRGANTGELFF. The J gene is TRBJ2-2, the V gene TRBV27; D may be TRBD1 or TRBD2 (5 bases each). The CDR3 has 15 residues. Germline CDR1 and CDR2: MNHEY and SMNVEV (reference sequence). Trimming left V 6 bases short and J 0 bases short, with 11 bases between.

This clone appeared a single time. CDR3 sequence (DNA): TGTGCCAGTGACAGGGAGGGATACAATGAGCAGTTCTTC. Its translation: CASDREGYNEQFF. The rearrangement joins TRBV2 to TRBJ2-1; D could derive from TRBD1 or TRBD2 (7 bases each). Trimming shortened V by 9 bases and J by 4 bases, and 13 bases separated the two germline ends. The V gene's germline CDR1 is SNHLY and CDR2 FYNNEI. The CDR3 totals 13 residues. The variable domain in full, with the rest retrieved from reference TRBV2 and TRBJ2-1, is EPEVTQTPSHQVTQMGQEVILRCVPISNHLYFYWYRQILGQKVEFLVSFYNNEISEKSEIFDDQFSVERPDGSNFTLKIRSTKLEDSAMYFCASDREGYNEQFFGPGTRLTVL.

The J gene is TRBJ1-4, the V gene TRBV9; TRBD1 might be the D (6 bases). CDR1 is SGDLS and CDR2 is YYNGEE in the germline V gene. This CDR3 is 15 amino acids long. Trimming left V 0 bases short and J 5 bases short, with 11 bases between. This CDR3 reads CASSVGGGANEKLFF. CDR3 DNA sequence: TGTGCCAGCAGCGTAGGAGGGGGAGCAAATGAAAAACTGTTTTTT.

The chain combines TRBV5-6 with TRBJ2-3, with D perhaps TRBD2 (5 bases). V shed 4 bases and J shed 8 bases, with 14 bases lying between them. The CDR3 is 13 residues long. Germline V gene data show CDR1 as SGHDT and CDR2 as YYEEEE. CDR3: CASSRPGGGTQYF. The CDR3 DNA sequence: TGTGCCAGCAGCCGACCCGGAGGAGGTACGCAGTATTTT.

This clone was observed a few times. The V gene is TRBV28, the J gene TRBJ1-2; D may be TRBD1 (5 bases). Germline-derived CDR1 and CDR2 are MDHEN and SYDVKM. Between the trimmed V and J ends, which lost 4 bases and 7 bases, there was a span of 13 bases. This CDR3 has 13 residues. CDR3 sequence reads: CASSSVRGSGYTF. In nucleotides, the CDR3 is TGTGCCAGCAGTTCGGTGAGGGGATCTGGCTACACCTTC.

This rearrangement joins TRBV7-9 to TRBJ1-2; 8 bases are shared with TRBD1. Germline V gene data show CDR1 as SEHNR and CDR2 as FQNEAQ (reference sequence). The CDR3 consists of 15 residues. V lost 1 base to trimming and J lost 4 bases; unmatched junction nucleotides: 5. CDR3 in DNA: TGTGCCAGCAGCTTAGGGACAGGGTACGGCTATGGCTACACCTTC. It specifies CASSLGTGYGYGYTF. Full variable domain (missing parts from reference TRBV7-9 and TRBJ1-2): DTGVSQNPRHKITKRGQNVTFRCDPISEHNRLYWYRQTLGQGPEFLTYFQNEAQLEKSRLLSDRFSAERPKGSFSTLEIQRTEQGDSAMYLCASSLGTGYGYGYTFGSGTRLTVV.

The chain recombines TRBV7-2 with TRBJ1-1; D unresolved. The CDR3 sequence is 14 residues long. Germline V gene lookup returns CDR1 SGHTA and CDR2 FQGNSA. V was trimmed by 4 bases and J by 0 bases, leaving 9 bases between them. The CDR3 here is CASSSIGLNTEAFF. CDR3 nucleotides: TGTGCCAGCAGCTCGATAGGGCTGAACACTGAAGCTTTCTTT.

Only one count was recorded for this clone. The genes are TRBV7-2 and TRBJ2-7; tentatively, D is TRBD1 (7 bases). The CDR3 is 14 residues long. Trimming took off 1 base at V and 6 bases at J, with 13 bases between the two ends. The germline gives CDR1 SGHTA, CDR2 FQGNSA. The CDR3 region is CASSLVEGALEQYF. CDR3 sequence (DNA): TGTGCCAGCAGCTTAGTGGAGGGGGCTCTCGAGCAGTACTTC.

V and J are TRBV6-5 and TRBJ1-4; D is unresolved. CDR1 MNHEY and CDR2 SVGAGI come from the germline V gene. This CDR3 has 13 amino acids. Trimming shortened V by 5 bases and J by 8 bases, and 12 bases separated the two germline ends. CDR3 sequence reads: CASSARRVEKLFF. The CDR3 DNA reads TGTGCCAGCAGTGCCCGGCGGGTAGAAAAACTGTTTTTT.

The rearrangement uses TRBV2 and TRBJ2-5; 13 bases align to TRBD2. The CDR3 length is 15 residues. Per germline, CDR1 SNHLY and CDR2 FYNNEI. V dropped 6 bases and J dropped 4; count of bases not matched to a gene: 5. The CDR3 nucleotides read TGTGCCAGCAGCGACAGGACTAGCGGGGGAGAGACCCAGTACTTC. This translates into CASSDRTSGGETQYF.

For the CDR3, the DNA is TGTGCCAGTAGTATAGGGACAGGGGGCCAAGAGACCCAGTACTTC. Protein product: CASSIGTGGQETQYF. The V call is TRBV19, the J call TRBJ2-5; 10 bases agree with TRBD1. Germline CDR1 LNHDA, CDR2 SQIVND (reference sequence). The trim removed 1 base at V and 1 base at J, leaving 0 bases unmatched. This CDR3 spans 15 amino acids.

This clone was detected a few times. The chain employs TRBV2 and TRBJ2-2; D is perhaps TRBD1 (5 bases). CDR1 SNHLY and CDR2 FYNNEI come from the germline V gene. This CDR3 region has 13 residues. The germline V and J ends were trimmed by 6 bases and 6 bases, with 11 bases remaining between them. The CDR3 nucleotides read TGTGCCAGCAGCAGGGAAGTATCCGGGGAGCTGTTTTTT. Its protein product is CASSREVSGELFF.

The chain employs TRBV7-7 and TRBJ2-2; D not resolved. Deletions cut 2 bases from V and 4 bases from J, with 11 bases between. This CDR3 is 15 amino acids long. CDR1 SSHAT and CDR2 FNYEAQ come from the germline V gene (reference sequence). The CDR3 DNA sequence: TGTGCCAGCAGCTTAATTGGTCCACCCACCGGGGAGCTGTTTTTT. Residues: CASSLIGPPTGELFF.

This chain uses TRBV27 with TRBJ2-7; D not resolved. V was shortened by 6 bases and J by 2 bases, with 11 bases between the two germline ends. CDR1 MNHEY and CDR2 SMNVEV come from the germline V gene (reference sequence). The CDR3 is 13 amino acids. The CDR3 loop reads CASSMTQTYEQYF. In DNA, the CDR3 is TGTGCCAGCAGCATGACTCAGACCTACGAGCAGTACTTC.

This chain connects TRBV4-2 to TRBJ2-3; TRBD2 matches 16 bases. This CDR3 has 17 amino acids. J lost 7 bases, V lost 4 bases, and 8 bases had no gene match. Germline CDR1 reads LGHNA; CDR2 reads YNFKEQ. The CDR3 here is CASSPTGLAGGQNTQYF. In DNA, the CDR3 is TGTGCCAGCAGCCCGACGGGACTAGCGGGGGGGCAAAATACGCAGTATTTT.

This chain links TRBV7-2 with TRBJ2-5, with 8 bases identical to TRBD2. The germline CDR1 and CDR2 sequences are SGHTA and FQGNSA. The CDR3 runs 13 residues. The trim removed 5 bases at V and 5 bases at J, leaving 4 bases unmatched. The CDR3 DNA reads as TGTGCCAGCAGCCCCGGGAGGGAGGAGACCCAGTACTTC. Protein: CASSPGREETQYF. The whole variable domain, filled in from reference TRBV7-2 and TRBJ2-5, reads GAGVSQSPSNKVTEKGKDVELRCDPISGHTALYWYRQSLGQGLEFLIYFQGNSAPDKSGLPSDRFSAERTGGSVSTLTIQRTQQEDSAVYLCASSPGREETQYFGPGTRLLVL.

The chain links TRBV7-2 to TRBJ2-3; 10 nucleotides agree with TRBD2. The ends lost 5 bases at V and 3 bases at J; junction bases unmatched: 8. Germline V CDR1 and CDR2: SGHTA, FQGNSA. The CDR3 is made up of 16 amino acids. CDR3 sequence (DNA): TGTGCCAGCAGCCGGAGCGGGGGGGCCGAGACAGATACGCAGTATTTT. This codes for CASSRSGGAETDTQYF.

The gene calls are TRBV19 and TRBJ2-2; D gene ambiguous. Trimming removed 7 bases at V and 2 bases at J, with 2 bases between. The CDR3 totals 11 residues. The germline V gene has CDR1 LNHDA and CDR2 SQIVND (reference sequence). In DNA form, the CDR3 reads TGTGCCAGTAAAAACACCGGGGAGCTGTTTTTT. Translating it yields CASKNTGELFF.

The chain couples TRBV30 to TRBJ1-1; TRBD1 is a possible D gene (6 bases). V lost 1 base and J 6 bases, leaving 15 bases between the germline ends. Germline CDR1 reads GTSNPN; CDR2 reads SVGIG (reference sequence). The CDR3 consists of 14 residues. In DNA, the CDR3 is TGTGCCTGGAGTGGGGACATAAGGTTCGCTGAAGCTTTCTTT. Protein sequence: CAWSGDIRFAEAFF. The whole variable domain, remainder taken from reference TRBV30 and TRBJ1-1, is SQTIHQWPATLVQPVGSPLSLECTVEGTSNPNLYWYRQAAGRGLQLLFYSVGIGQISSEVPQNLSASRPQDRQFILSSKKLLLSDSGFYLCAWSGDIRFAEAFFGQGTRLTVV.

V is TRBV4-2 and J is TRBJ2-7; no clear D. Looked up from germline, CDR1 is LGHNA and CDR2 is YNFKEQ. CDR3 length: 10 amino acids. Between the trimmed V and J ends, which lost 1 base and 9 bases, there was a span of 4 bases. The CDR3 loop reads CASSQAGQYF. As DNA, the CDR3 is TGTGCCAGCAGCCAAGCCGGGCAGTACTTC.

The gene calls are TRBV5-1 and TRBJ1-6; 10 nucleotides match TRBD1. The germline CDR1 and CDR2 sequences are SGHRS and YFSETQ. The V segment lost 4 bases and the J segment 8 bases; nucleotides outside the gene matches: 9. This CDR3 contains 16 residues. CDR3 sequence: CASSHTSGTGDSPLHF. In DNA form, the CDR3 reads TGCGCCAGCAGCCATACCTCCGGGACAGGGGATTCACCCCTCCACTTT.